Each of the 23 T cell receptor beta chains below was sequenced from the same sample in a study of sequential checkpoint blockade in melanoma. Only in-frame clones appear in the TCRdb table, and some are missing; sequencing was by immunoSEQ multiplex PCR. The table includes roughly 11,000 clones, about 80% detected once. Treatment defined: randomized to nivolumab then ipilimumab (arm A) or the reverse (arm B). The starting material was CD8+ T cells sorted from blood (inferred from file names), obtained from a patient given nivolumab and ipilimumab in sequence. The receptor set was obtained from a human donor with melanoma.

V is TRBV28 and J is TRBJ1-1; D remains unclear. Trimming took 6 bases from V and 8 from J, leaving 16 bases between them. The CDR3 is 13 amino acids. Germline CDR1 and CDR2: MDHEN and SYDVKM. CDR3 region: CASSYAQDKEAFF. The CDR3 DNA sequence: TGTGCCAGCAGCTACGCACAAGACAAGGAAGCTTTCTTT.

The rearrangement joins TRBV27 to TRBJ2-1; D not certain. This CDR3 region has 15 residues. The V gene's germline CDR1 is MNHEY and CDR2 SMNVEV (reference sequence). V lost 4 bases to trimming and J lost 5 bases, with 15 bases between them. The CDR3 reads CASSSPFPADNEQFF. CDR3 sequence (DNA): TGTGCCAGCAGTTCGCCTTTCCCGGCGGACAATGAGCAGTTCTTC.

The V gene is TRBV29-1, the J gene TRBJ2-1, with 7 nucleotides matching TRBD1. The germline V gene encodes CDR1 SQVTM and CDR2 ANQGSEA. The CDR3 is 14 residues long. V shed 4 bases and J 0 bases; nucleotides not matched to a gene: 3. CDR3 in amino acids: CSVGGQSSYNEQFF. CDR3 coding DNA: TGCAGCGTTGGGGGACAGAGCTCCTACAATGAGCAGTTCTTC.

This clone was counted between two and nine times. This rearrangement joins TRBV2 to TRBJ2-5; TRBD2 matches 9 bases. The V segment lost 8 bases and the J segment 0 bases; nucleotides outside the gene matches: 4. CDR1 is SNHLY and CDR2 is FYNNEI in the germline V gene. CDR3 size: 14 residues. CDR3 protein: CASRSGGYQETQYF. CDR3 coding DNA: TGTGCCAGCCGCAGCGGGGGGTACCAAGAGACCCAGTACTTC.

The chain joins TRBV4-2 to TRBJ2-3, with a possible D match to TRBD1 (6 bases). The V end was cut by 5 bases, the J end by 3 bases, with 15 bases between. Germline V lookup: CDR1 LGHNA, CDR2 YNFKEQ. The CDR3 covers 15 residues. CDR3 in DNA: TGTGCCAGCAGCGACAGGTCGGGGAGTACAGATACGCAGTATTTT. Encoded protein: CASSDRSGSTDTQYF.

The CDR3 sequence: CASSWGLINTGELFF. The CDR3 DNA reads as TGTGCCAGCAGCTGGGGACTGATTAACACCGGGGAGCTGTTTTTT. This chain uses TRBV13 with TRBJ2-2, with D possibly TRBD2 on 6 matching bases. This CDR3 is 15 amino acids long. The germline V gene encodes CDR1 PRHDT and CDR2 FYEKMQ (reference sequence). V dropped 4 bases and J dropped 2 bases, with 11 bases sitting between them.

This chain links TRBV19 with TRBJ2-5; D might be TRBD1 (5 bases). Matching the DNA end better, TRBJ2-7 makes the J call doubtful. The germline gives CDR1 LNHDA, CDR2 SQIVND (reference sequence). The CDR3 totals 15 residues. CDR3 in amino acids: CASSITQGHAYEQYF. The CDR3 DNA reads TGTGCCAGTAGTATAACCCAGGGTCATGCCTACGAGCAGTACTTC.

CDR3 residues: CASSPPGTRFYEQFF. For the CDR3, the DNA is TGTGCCAGCAGTCCACCCGGGACTAGATTTTATGAGCAGTTCTTC. V and J are TRBV25-1 and TRBJ2-1; 8 nucleotides match TRBD2. Per the germline V gene, CDR1 is MGHDK and CDR2 is SYGVNS. This CDR3 comprises 15 residues. Unmatched junction bases numbered 11, after V lost 5 bases and J lost 8 bases. The entire variable domain, with the rest obtained from reference TRBV25-1 and TRBJ2-1, is as follows: EADIYQTPRYLVIGTGKKITLECSQTMGHDKMYWYQQDPGMELHLIHYSYGVNSTEKGDLSSESTVSRIRTEHFPLTLESARPSHTSQYLCASSPPGTRFYEQFFGPGTRLTVL.

This clone was detected only once. The V gene is TRBV7-9, the J gene TRBJ1-6, with TRBD1 matching 8 bases. This CDR3 is 15 amino acids long. Germline CDR1 is SEHNR and CDR2 is FQNEAQ (reference sequence). With 1 base clipped from V and 9 bases from J, the junction kept 5 bases outside the gene matches. This CDR3 reads CASSLEQGVGSPLHF. The CDR3 DNA is TGTGCCAGCAGCTTAGAACAGGGGGTTGGTTCACCCCTCCACTTT.

The chain is built from TRBV11-1 and TRBJ2-5; a possible D gene is TRBD2 (5 bases). The CDR3 covers 11 residues. With 0 bases removed from V and 9 bases from J, the gap between germline ends came to 5 bases. The germline V gene has CDR1 SGHAT and CDR2 FQDESV (reference sequence). CDR3 loop: CASSLAGAQYF. CDR3 nucleotide sequence: TGTGCCAGCAGCTTAGCCGGGGCCCAGTACTTC.

This chain uses TRBV28 with TRBJ1-1, with a tentative D call TRBD1 (6 bases). This CDR3 has 14 residues. Between the trimmed V and J ends, which lost 2 bases and 0 bases, there was a span of 7 bases. Germline values: CDR1 MDHEN, CDR2 SYDVKM. CDR3 sequence reads: CASSLNRVNTEAFF. As DNA, the CDR3 is TGTGCCAGCAGTTTAAACAGGGTGAACACTGAAGCTTTCTTT.

This chain joins TRBV27 and TRBJ2-2; no clear D gene. The length of the CDR3 is 13 residues. Germline values: CDR1 MNHEY, CDR2 SMNVEV (reference sequence). Trimming took 5 bases from V and 1 from J, leaving 5 bases between them. The CDR3 DNA is TGTGCCAGCAGTCACAGGAACACCGGGGAGCTGTTTTTT. Amino acids: CASSHRNTGELFF.

The rearrangement joins TRBV11-2 to TRBJ2-7; D is unclear. The germline V gene encodes CDR1 SGHAT and CDR2 FQNNGV. V was clipped by 5 bases and J by 1 base, with 6 bases between them. The CDR3 contains 12 residues. The CDR3 region is CASSPTSYEQYF. Written as DNA, the CDR3 is TGTGCCAGCAGCCCCACTTCCTACGAGCAGTACTTC. The complete variable domain, with remaining parts taken from reference TRBV11-2 and TRBJ2-7, reads EAGVAQSPRYKIIEKRQSVAFWCNPISGHATLYWYQQILGQGPKLLIQFQNNGVVDDSQLPKDRFSAERLKGVDSTLKIQPAKLEDSAVYLCASSPTSYEQYFGPGTRLTVT.

This clone has just a few counts. At the DNA level, this CDR3 is encoded by other sequences in the same sample as well. The chain couples TRBV2 to TRBJ1-5, with TRBD1 matching over 9 bases. The germline CDR1 and CDR2 sequences are SNHLY and FYNNEI. Trimming at V came to 6 bases and at J to 3 bases, leaving 6 bases not matched to a gene. CDR3 length: 15 amino acids. CDR3 in amino acids: CASRPGQGYNQPQHF. The CDR3 DNA sequence: TGTGCCAGCAGACCGGGACAGGGCTACAATCAGCCCCAGCATTTT.

This clone was picked up one time. The chain recombines TRBV7-6 with TRBJ1-6; 7 nucleotides align to TRBD1. The CDR3 is made up of 14 amino acids. After removal of 5 bases from V and 8 bases from J, the junction contained 6 bases not matched to a gene. Germline V gene data show CDR1 as SGHVS and CDR2 as FNYEAQ. CDR3 amino acids: CASSPGGLYSPLHF. In DNA, the CDR3 is TGTGCCAGCAGCCCAGGGGGATTGTATTCACCCCTCCACTTT.

The CDR3 DNA reads as TGTGCCAGCAGCGTAGGGGGACAGGGAATTGGAAACACCATATATTTT. Translated, it gives CASSVGGQGIGNTIYF. This sequence joins TRBV9 and TRBJ1-3; 9 nucleotides line up with TRBD1. This CDR3 has 16 amino acids. The trim removed 0 bases at V and 3 bases at J, leaving 4 bases unmatched. Germline CDR1 reads SGDLS; CDR2 reads YYNGEE.

This clone has a handful of counts. The chain carries TRBV29-1 and TRBJ1-1; 7 bases are shared with TRBD1. Per germline, CDR1 SQVTM and CDR2 ANQGSEA. The CDR3 has 13 residues. V dropped 1 base and J dropped 8; count of bases not matched to a gene: 7. CDR3 DNA sequence: TGCAGCGTTGAAGGGGACAGAGGGTGGGAAGCTTTCTTT. Translation: CSVEGDRGWEAFF.

This chain uses TRBV27 with TRBJ1-5; no reliable D call. CDR1 and CDR2 from the germline V gene are MNHEY and SMNVEV (reference sequence). Between the trimmed V and J ends, which lost 7 bases and 4 bases, there was a span of 11 bases. This CDR3 has 13 amino acids. The CDR3 DNA sequence: TGTGCCAGCAAGGATGGGGAGAATCAGCCCCAGCATTTT. Translating gives CASKDGENQPQHF.

This chain connects TRBV5-6 to TRBJ1-6, with a weak D call TRBD1 (5 bases). CDR1 is SGHDT and CDR2 is YYEEEE in the germline V gene. The CDR3 has 12 amino acids. V was trimmed by 5 bases and J by 11 bases, leaving 11 bases between them. Here the CDR3 reads CASSLGGAPLHF. CDR3 DNA: TGTGCCAGCAGTCTCGGGGGAGCACCCCTCCACTTT.

The gene calls are TRBV5-8 and TRBJ1-1; a weak D match, TRBD1 (5 bases). The V end lost 4 bases, the J end lost 6 bases, and 10 bases lay between the germline ends. Germline V gene lookup returns CDR1 SGHTS and CDR2 YDEGEE. This CDR3 is 12 amino acids long. The CDR3 DNA follows: TGTGCCAGCAGCCATTGGGGGGCTGAAGCTTTCTTT. Translation: CASSHWGAEAFF. The full variable domain, rest sourced from reference TRBV5-8 and TRBJ1-1, is EAGVTQSPTHLIKTRGQQATLRCSPISGHTSVYWYQQALGLGLQFLLWYDEGEERNRGNFPPRFSGRQFPNYSSELNVNALELEDSALYLCASSHWGAEAFFGQGTRLTVV.

Only one count was recorded for this clone. For the CDR3, the DNA is TGTGCCAGTTGTACGGAGACGTATAGCAATCAGCCCCAGCATTTT. Translation: CASCTETYSNQPQHF. The V call is TRBV28, the J call TRBJ1-5, with no clear D. Germline V CDR1 and CDR2: MDHEN, SYDVKM. The CDR3 consists of 15 residues. Trimming removed 9 bases from V and 0 bases from J, with 15 bases in between.

V is TRBV7-3 and J is TRBJ1-1; D is ambiguous. The CDR3 is 14 amino acids. Germline CDR1 reads SGHTA; CDR2 reads FQGTGA. Trimming stripped 5 bases from V and 9 bases from J, with 19 bases between. CDR3 sequence reads: CASSPGTGVGKAFF. CDR3 nucleotides: TGTGCCAGCAGCCCCGGCACCGGGGTCGGTAAAGCTTTCTTT.

The rearrangement links TRBV4-2 to TRBJ2-7, with 8 bases fitting TRBD1. V lost 0 bases, J lost 3 bases, and 4 bases stayed unmatched. Per germline, CDR1 LGHNA and CDR2 YNFKEQ. The CDR3 is made up of 15 amino acids. The CDR3 sequence: CASSQEAGGLYEQYF. CDR3 sequence (DNA): TGTGCCAGCAGCCAAGAGGCAGGGGGCCTCTACGAGCAGTACTTC.